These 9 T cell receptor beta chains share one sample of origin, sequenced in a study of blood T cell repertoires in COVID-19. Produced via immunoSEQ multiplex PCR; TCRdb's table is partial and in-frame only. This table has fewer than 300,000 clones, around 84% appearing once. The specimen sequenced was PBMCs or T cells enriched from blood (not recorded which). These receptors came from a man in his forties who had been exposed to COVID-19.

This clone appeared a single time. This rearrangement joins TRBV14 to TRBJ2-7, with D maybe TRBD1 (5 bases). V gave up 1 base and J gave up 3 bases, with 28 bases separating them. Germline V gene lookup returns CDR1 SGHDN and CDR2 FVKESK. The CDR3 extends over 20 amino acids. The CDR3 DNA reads TGTGCCAGCAGCCAAGCACCCGATGGGTCCACCTACAGGAGCCGCTACGAGCAGTACTTC. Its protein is CASSQAPDGSTYRSRYEQYF.

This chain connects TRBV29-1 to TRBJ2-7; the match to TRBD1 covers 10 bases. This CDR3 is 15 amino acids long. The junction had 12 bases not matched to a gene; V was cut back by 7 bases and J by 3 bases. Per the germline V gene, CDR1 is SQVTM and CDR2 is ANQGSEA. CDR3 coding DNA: TGCAGCGCCAAGGGACCCGGGACAGGGGACTACGAGCAGTACTTC. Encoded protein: CSAKGPGTGDYEQYF.

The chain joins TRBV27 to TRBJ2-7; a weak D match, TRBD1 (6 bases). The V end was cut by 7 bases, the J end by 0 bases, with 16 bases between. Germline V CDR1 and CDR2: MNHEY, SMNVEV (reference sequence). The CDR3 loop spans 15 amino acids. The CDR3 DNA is TGTGCCAGCAAGAGCAGGCCGGACAGCTCCTACGAGCAGTACTTC. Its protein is CASKSRPDSSYEQYF.

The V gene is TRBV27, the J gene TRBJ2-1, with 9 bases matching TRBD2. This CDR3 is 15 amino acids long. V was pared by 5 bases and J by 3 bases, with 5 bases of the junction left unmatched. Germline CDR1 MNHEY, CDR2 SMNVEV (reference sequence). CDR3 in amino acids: CASSTRTSVYNEQFF. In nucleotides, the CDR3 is TGTGCCAGCAGTACAAGGACTAGCGTCTACAATGAGCAGTTCTTC.

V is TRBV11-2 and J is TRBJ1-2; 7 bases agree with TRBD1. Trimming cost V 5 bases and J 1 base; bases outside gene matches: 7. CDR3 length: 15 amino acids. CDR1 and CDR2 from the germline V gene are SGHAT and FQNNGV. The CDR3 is CASSTGTVDNYGYTF. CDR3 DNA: TGTGCCAGCAGCACTGGGACAGTCGATAACTATGGCTACACCTTC.

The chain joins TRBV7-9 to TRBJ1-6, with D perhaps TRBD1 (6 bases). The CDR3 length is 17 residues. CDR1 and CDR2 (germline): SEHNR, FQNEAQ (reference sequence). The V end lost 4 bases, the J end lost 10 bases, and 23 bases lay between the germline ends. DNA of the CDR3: TGTGCCAGCAGCTCCTCTAGGGGGGGCGCGTCTAACTCACCCCTCCACTTT. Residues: CASSSSRGGASNSPLHF.

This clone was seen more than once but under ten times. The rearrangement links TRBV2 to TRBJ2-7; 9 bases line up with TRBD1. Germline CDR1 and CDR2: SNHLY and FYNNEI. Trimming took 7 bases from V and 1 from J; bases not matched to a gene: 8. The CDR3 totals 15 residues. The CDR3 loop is CASTRDRVASYEQYF. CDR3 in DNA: TGTGCCAGCACCCGGGACAGGGTAGCGTCCTACGAGCAGTACTTC.

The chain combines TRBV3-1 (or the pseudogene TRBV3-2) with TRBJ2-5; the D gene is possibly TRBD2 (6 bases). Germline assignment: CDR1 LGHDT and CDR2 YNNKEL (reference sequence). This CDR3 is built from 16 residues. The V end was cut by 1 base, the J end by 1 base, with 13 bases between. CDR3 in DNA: TGTGCCAGCAGCCAAGGGGGGGTTTTTGGCCAAGAGACCCAGTACTTC. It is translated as CASSQGGVFGQETQYF.

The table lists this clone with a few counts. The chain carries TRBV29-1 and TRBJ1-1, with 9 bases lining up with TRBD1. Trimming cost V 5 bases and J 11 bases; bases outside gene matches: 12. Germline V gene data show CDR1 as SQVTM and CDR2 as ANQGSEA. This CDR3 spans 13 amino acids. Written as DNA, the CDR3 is TGCAGCGTTTTGACAGGGGGGACTTTTTGGGCTTTCTTT. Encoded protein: CSVLTGGTFWAFF.